These T cell receptor beta chains were read from a single sample in a study of T cell changes during pregnancy in multiple sclerosis. Profiling relied on immunoSEQ multiplex PCR, and the TCRdb table lists in-frame clones only, not all of them. The sample has 45,000 or so clones; about 89% are singletons. Sequenced here: CD4+ T cells from peripheral blood mononuclear cells, sampled after pregnancy. Receptors were obtained from a female donor with multiple sclerosis, enrolled in a pregnancy study. CDR3s include the opening cysteine and the closing phenylalanine or tryptophan. Fields, in order: J gene, D gene, clone size, V gene, CDR3 DNA, CDR3 protein. A D gene is named only where the DNA matches it firmly. Clone size is not always given. Where it is, it says once, few, many or a class for expanded clones.

>TRBJ2-7|-|-|TRBV5-5
TGTGCCAGCAGCTTGAGAACAGGGCCCTTAATTTACGAGCAGTACTTC
CASSLRTGPLIYEQYF
>TRBJ2-7|-|-|TRBV18
TGTGCCAGCTCACCCGCGCTGTCCTACGAGCAGTACTTC
CASSPALSYEQYF
>TRBJ1-1|-|-|TRBV29-1
TGCAGCGTTGAAGATGACTCATCAGGGGCTACTGAAGCTTTCTTT
CSVEDDSSGATEAFF
>TRBJ2-7|TRBD1|-|TRBV5-4
TGTGCCAGCAGCTCCGGACAGGGTTTTTCCTACGAGCAGTACTTC
CASSSGQGFSYEQYF
>TRBJ1-2|-|-|TRBV10-2
TGCGCCAGCAGTGAACGTGCGAATAACTATGGCTACACCTTC
CASSERANNYGYTF
>TRBJ2-4|TRBD1|-|TRBV30
TGTGCCTGGAGCCAATCCCCAGGGGGCAGCATTCAGTACTTC
CAWSQSPGGSIQYF
>TRBJ2-5|-|-|TRBV30
TGTGCCTGGGTCGAACTTTACCAAGAGACCCAGTACTTC
CAWVELYQETQYF
>TRBJ1-3|-|-|TRBV5-6
TGTGCCAGCAGCCGAGACAGAAGCTCTGGAAACACCATATATTTT
CASSRDRSSGNTIYF
>TRBJ2-1|TRBD1|-|TRBV4-2
TGTGCCAGCAGCCAAGTAACATCCGGGACAGGCGGCTACAATGAGCAGTTCTTC
CASSQVTSGTGGYNEQFF
>TRBJ2-1|TRBD2|-|TRBV5-4
TGTGCCAGCAGCTTTGGGACTAGCGGGTACAATGAGCAGTTCTTC
CASSFGTSGYNEQFF
>TRBJ2-5|TRBD2|once|TRBV19
TGTGCCAGTAGTTCAGCGGGAGCGGCTCGGGAGACCCAGTACTTC
CASSSAGAARETQYF
>TRBJ1-6|-|-|TRBV29-1
TGCAGCGTTGGGTGGGGCCTCAATTCACCCCTCCACTTT
CSVGWGLNSPLHF
>TRBJ1-5|-|many|TRBV4-3
TGCGCCAGCAGCCAAATCGTTGGCCAGCCCCAGCATTTT
CASSQIVGQPQHF
>TRBJ1-1|TRBD1|-|TRBV5-6
TGTGCCAGCAGCCAACCGGACAGGAACGCTTTCTTT
CASSQPDRNAFF
>TRBJ1-1|-|-|TRBV10-1
TGCGCCAGCAGTGACCAGGGGAACACTGAAGCTTTCTTT
CASSDQGNTEAFF
>TRBJ2-3|TRBD2|-|TRBV19
TGTGCCAGTAGGGGTAGCGGGGTTAGCACAGATACGCAGTATTTT
CASRGSGVSTDTQYF
>TRBJ1-5|TRBD1|-|TRBV7-9
TGTGCCAGCAGCTTAGCCCTAACAGGGGGGGACTATAGCAATCAGCCCCAGCATTTT
CASSLALTGGDYSNQPQHF
>TRBJ2-2|TRBD1|-|TRBV28
TGTGCCAGCAGTTTATGGCAGGGGGCCGGGGAGCTGTTTTTT
CASSLWQGAGELFF
>TRBJ1-6|-|-|TRBV18
TGTGCCAGCTCACCCCGACAGGATCTTAATTCACCCCTCCACTTT
CASSPRQDLNSPLHF
>TRBJ1-4|TRBD1|-|TRBV5-1
TGCGCCAGCAGCTGGGACAGGGGGAATGAAAAACTGTTTTTT
CASSWDRGNEKLFF
>TRBJ2-5|-|-|TRBV5-1
TGCGCCAGCAGCTTCAACGGAGTGGGAGAGACCCAGTACTTC
CASSFNGVGETQYF
>TRBJ2-7|-|-|TRBV18
TGTGCCAGCTCCCAAAGTTCAGACTACGAGCAGTACTTC
CASSQSSDYEQYF
>TRBJ2-5|-|-|TRBV28
TGTGCCAGTACCGGGGAGACCCAGTACTTC
CASTGETQYF
>TRBJ2-5|-|-|TRBV5-5
TGTGCCAGCACCAAAGGGGTGGCCCAAGAGACCCAGTACTTC
CASTKGVAQETQYF
>TRBJ2-3|TRBD2|-|TRBV19
TGTGCCAGTAGGATGAGAAGCGGGAGCGTTCCAGATACGCAGTATTTT
CASRMRSGSVPDTQYF
>TRBJ2-4|-|-|TRBV4-1
TGCGCCAGCAGCCACCTGGCGGGACTCAAGGACATTCAGTACTTC
CASSHLAGLKDIQYF
>TRBJ2-5|TRBD2|once|TRBV2
TGTGCCAGCAGCCCCCTAGCGGGAGTGCAGTACTTC
CASSPLAGVQYF
>TRBJ1-1|TRBD1|-|TRBV2
TGTGCCAGCATTCTATTGACAGGGATGAACACTGAAGCTTTCTTT
CASILLTGMNTEAFF
>TRBJ1-3|TRBD1|once|TRBV6-1
TGTGCCAGCAGTGAAGCCTTAGCAGGGGGAATCGGAAACACCATATATTTT
CASSEALAGGIGNTIYF
>TRBJ2-7|TRBD2|-|TRBV27
TGTGCCAGCAGCCGCCTTCCGGGACTAGCGGGTGACGAGCAGTACTTC
CASSRLPGLAGDEQYF
>TRBJ2-1|-|-|TRBV19
TGTGCCAGTAGTAGACTCCAGAGCTCCTACAATGAGCAGTTCTTC
CASSRLQSSYNEQFF